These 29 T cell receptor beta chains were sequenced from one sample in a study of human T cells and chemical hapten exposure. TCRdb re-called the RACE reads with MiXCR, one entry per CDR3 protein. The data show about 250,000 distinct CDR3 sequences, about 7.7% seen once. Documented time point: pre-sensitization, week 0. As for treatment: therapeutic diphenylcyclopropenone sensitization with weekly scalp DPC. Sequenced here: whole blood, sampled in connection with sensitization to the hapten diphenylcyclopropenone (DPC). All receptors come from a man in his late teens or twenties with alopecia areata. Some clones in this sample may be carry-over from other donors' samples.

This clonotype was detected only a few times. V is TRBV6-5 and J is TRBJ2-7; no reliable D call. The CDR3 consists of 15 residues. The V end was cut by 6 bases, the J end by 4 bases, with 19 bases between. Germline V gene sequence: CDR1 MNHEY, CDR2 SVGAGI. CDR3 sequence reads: CASSLARAPSYEQYF. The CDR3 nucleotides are TGTGCCAGCAGCCTCGCCCGGGCACCGAGTTACGAGCAGTACTTC.

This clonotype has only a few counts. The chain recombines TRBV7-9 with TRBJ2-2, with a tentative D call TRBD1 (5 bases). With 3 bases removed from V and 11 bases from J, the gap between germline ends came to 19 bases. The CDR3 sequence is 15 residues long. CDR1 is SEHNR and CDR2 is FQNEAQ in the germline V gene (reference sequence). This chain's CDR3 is CASSFLDVGRFELFF. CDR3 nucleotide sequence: TGTGCCAGCAGCTTCCTAGATGTGGGGCGGTTTGAGCTGTTTTTT.

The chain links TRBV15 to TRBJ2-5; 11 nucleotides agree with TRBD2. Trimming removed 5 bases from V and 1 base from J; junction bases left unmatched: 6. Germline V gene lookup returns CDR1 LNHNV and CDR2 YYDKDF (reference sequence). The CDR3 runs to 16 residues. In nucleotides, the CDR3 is TGTGCCACCAGCGGTCCTAGCGGGGGGATCCAAGAGACCCAGTACTTC. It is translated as CATSGPSGGIQETQYF.

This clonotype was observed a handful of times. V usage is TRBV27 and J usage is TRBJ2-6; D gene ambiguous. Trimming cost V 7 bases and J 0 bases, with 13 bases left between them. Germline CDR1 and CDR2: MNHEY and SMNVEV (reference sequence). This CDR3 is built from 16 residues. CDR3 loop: CASTQLTPSGANVLTF. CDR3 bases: TGTGCCAGCACCCAACTTACACCCTCTGGGGCCAACGTCCTGACTTTC.

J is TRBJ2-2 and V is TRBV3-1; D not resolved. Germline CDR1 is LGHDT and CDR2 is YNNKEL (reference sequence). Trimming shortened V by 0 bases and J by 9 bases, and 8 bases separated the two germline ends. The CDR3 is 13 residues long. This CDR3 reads CASSQEGTRELFF. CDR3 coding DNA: TGTGCCAGCAGCCAAGAAGGTACCAGGGAGCTGTTTTTT.

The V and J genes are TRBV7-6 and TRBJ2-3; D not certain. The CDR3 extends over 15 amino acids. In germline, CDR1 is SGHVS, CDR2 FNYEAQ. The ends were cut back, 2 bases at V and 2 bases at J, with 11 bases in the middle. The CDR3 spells CASSLRPTDTDTQYF. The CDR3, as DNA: TGTGCCAGCAGCTTACGTCCAACCGACACAGATACGCAGTATTTT. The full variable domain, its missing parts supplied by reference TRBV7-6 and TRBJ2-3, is GAGVSQSPRYKVTKRGQDVALRCDPISGHVSLYWYRQALGQGPEFLTYFNYEAQQDKSGLPNDRFSAERPEGSISTLTIQRTEQRDSAMYRCASSLRPTDTDTQYFGPGTRLTVL.

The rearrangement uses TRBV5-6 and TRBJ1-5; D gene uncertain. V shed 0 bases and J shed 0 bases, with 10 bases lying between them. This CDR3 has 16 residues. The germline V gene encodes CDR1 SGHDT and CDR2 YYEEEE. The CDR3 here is CASSLGRTTSNQPQHF. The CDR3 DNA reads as TGTGCCAGCAGCTTGGGACGGACTACTAGCAATCAGCCCCAGCATTTT.

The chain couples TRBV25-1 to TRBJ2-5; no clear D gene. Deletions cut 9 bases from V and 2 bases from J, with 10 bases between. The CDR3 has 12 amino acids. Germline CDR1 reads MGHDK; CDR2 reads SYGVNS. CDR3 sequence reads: CASSRVQETQYF. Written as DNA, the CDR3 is TGTGCCAGTTCACGGGTACAAGAGACCCAGTACTTC.

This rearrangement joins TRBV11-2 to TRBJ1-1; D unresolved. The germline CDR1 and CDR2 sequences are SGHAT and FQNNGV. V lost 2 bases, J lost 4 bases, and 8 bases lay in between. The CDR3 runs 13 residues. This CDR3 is CASSLRLATEAFF. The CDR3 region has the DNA TGTGCCAGCAGCTTAAGGCTGGCCACTGAAGCTTTCTTT. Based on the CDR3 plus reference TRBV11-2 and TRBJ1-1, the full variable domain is EAGVAQSPRYKIIEKRQSVAFWCNPISGHATLYWYQQILGQGPKLLIQFQNNGVVDDSQLPKDRFSAERLKGVDSTLKIQPAKLEDSAVYLCASSLRLATEAFFGQGTRLTVV.

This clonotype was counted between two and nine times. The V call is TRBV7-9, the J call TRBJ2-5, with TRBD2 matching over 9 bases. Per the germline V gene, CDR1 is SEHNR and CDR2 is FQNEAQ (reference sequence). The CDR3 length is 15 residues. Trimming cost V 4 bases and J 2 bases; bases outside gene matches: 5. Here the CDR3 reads CASSSGTSLQETQYF. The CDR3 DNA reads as TGTGCCAGCAGCTCCGGGACTAGCCTACAAGAGACCCAGTACTTC.

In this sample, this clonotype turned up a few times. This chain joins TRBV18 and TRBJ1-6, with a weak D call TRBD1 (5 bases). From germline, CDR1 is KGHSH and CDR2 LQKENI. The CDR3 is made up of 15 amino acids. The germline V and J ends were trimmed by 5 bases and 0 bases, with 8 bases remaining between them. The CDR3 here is CASSTRDSYNSPLHF. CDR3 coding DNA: TGTGCCAGCTCAACCAGGGACTCCTATAATTCACCCCTCCACTTT.

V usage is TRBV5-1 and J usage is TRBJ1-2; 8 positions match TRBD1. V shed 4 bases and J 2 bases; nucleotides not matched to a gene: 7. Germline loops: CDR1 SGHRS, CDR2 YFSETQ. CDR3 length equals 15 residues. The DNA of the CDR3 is TGCGCCAGCAGCCCGAGACAGGGGCGGAACTATGGCTACACCTTC. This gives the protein CASSPRQGRNYGYTF.

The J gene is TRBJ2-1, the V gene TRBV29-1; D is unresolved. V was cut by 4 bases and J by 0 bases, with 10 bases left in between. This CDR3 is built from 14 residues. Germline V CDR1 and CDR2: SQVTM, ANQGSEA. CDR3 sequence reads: CSVGRMSSYNEQFF. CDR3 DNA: TGCAGCGTTGGCCGAATGAGCTCCTACAATGAGCAGTTCTTC.

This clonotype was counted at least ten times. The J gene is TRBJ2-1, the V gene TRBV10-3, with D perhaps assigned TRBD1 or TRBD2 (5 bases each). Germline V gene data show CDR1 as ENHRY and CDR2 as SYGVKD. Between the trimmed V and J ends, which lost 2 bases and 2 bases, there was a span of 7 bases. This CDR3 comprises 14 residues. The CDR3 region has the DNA TGTGCCATCAGTGAGAGGGGACCCTACAATGAGCAGTTCTTC. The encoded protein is CAISERGPYNEQFF.

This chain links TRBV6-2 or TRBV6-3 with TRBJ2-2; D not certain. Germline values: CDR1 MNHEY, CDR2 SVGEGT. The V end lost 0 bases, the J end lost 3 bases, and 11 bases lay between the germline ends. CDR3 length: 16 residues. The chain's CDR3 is CASSYSKVWDTGELFF. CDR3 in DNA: TGTGCCAGCAGTTACTCGAAAGTCTGGGACACCGGGGAGCTGTTTTTT.

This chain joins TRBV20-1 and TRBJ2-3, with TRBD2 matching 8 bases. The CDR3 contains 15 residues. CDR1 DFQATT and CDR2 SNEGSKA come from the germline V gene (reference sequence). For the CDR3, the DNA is TGCAGCACTTTTAAGGGACTAGACCTATCAGATACGCAGTATTTT. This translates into CSTFKGLDLSDTQYF.

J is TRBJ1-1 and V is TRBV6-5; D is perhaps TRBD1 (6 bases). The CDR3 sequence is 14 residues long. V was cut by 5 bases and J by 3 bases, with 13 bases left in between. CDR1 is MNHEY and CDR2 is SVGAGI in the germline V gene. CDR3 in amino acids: CASSRTAGYTEAFF. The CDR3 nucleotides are TGTGCCAGCAGTCGGACAGCAGGCTACACTGAAGCTTTCTTT.

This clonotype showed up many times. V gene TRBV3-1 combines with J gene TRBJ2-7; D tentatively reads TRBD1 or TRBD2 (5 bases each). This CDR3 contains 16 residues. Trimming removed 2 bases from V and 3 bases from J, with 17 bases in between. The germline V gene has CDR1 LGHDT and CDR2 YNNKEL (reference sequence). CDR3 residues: CASSQSWGTGYYEQYV. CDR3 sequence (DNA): TGTGCCAGCAGCCAATCTTGGGGGACGGGTTACTACGAGCAGTACGTC.

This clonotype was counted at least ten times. The CDR3 nucleotides are TGTGCCAGCAGCCGACTAGTCTCCTACGAGCAGTACGTC. Translating gives CASSRLVSYEQYV. The rearrangement uses TRBV6-2 or TRBV6-3 and TRBJ2-7; TRBD2 is a possible D gene (6 bases). V was cut by 6 bases and J by 0 bases, with 9 bases left in between. Germline CDR1 is MNHEY and CDR2 is SVGEGT. The CDR3 is made up of 13 amino acids.

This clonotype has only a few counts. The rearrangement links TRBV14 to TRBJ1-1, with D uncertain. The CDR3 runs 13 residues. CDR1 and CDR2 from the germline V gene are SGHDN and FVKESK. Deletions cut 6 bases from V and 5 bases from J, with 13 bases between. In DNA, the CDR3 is TGTGCCAGCAGGGACCTAGCAAAGACTGAAGCTTTCTTT. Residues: CASRDLAKTEAFF.

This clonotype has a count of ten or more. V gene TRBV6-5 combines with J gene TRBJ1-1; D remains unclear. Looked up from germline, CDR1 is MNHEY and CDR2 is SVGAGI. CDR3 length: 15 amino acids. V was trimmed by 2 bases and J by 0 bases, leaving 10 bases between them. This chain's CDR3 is CASSYTTVMNTEAFF. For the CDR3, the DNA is TGTGCCAGCAGTTACACCACGGTGATGAACACTGAAGCTTTCTTT.

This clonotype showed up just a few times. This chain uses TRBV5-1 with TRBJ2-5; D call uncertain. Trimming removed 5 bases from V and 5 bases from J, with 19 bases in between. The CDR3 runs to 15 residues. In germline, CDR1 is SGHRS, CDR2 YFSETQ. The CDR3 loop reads CASRPIGRDSETQYF. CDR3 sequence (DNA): TGCGCCAGCAGACCGATAGGAAGGGATTCCGAGACCCAGTACTTC.

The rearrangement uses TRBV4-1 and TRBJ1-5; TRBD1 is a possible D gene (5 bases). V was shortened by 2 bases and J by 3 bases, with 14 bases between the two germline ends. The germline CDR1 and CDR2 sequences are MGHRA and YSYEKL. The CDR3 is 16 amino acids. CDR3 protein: CASSQLPGLHNQPQHF. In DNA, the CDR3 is TGCGCCAGCAGCCAATTACCAGGGCTCCACAATCAGCCCCAGCATTTT.

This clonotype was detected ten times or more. CDR3: CASSLERISYNEQFF. The CDR3 DNA follows: TGTGCCAGCAGCTTAGAACGAATATCCTACAATGAGCAGTTCTTC. The J gene is TRBJ2-1, the V gene TRBV7-9; the D is unclear. Trimming removed 1 base at V and 1 base at J, with 8 bases between. The CDR3 runs 15 residues. The V gene's germline CDR1 is SEHNR and CDR2 FQNEAQ (reference sequence).

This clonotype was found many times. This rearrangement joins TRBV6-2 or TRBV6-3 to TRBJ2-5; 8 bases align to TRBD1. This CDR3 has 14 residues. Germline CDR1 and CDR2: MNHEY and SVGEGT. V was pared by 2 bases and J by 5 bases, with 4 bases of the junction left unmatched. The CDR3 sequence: CASSYDRGRETQYF. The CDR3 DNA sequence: TGTGCCAGCAGTTACGACAGGGGACGCGAGACCCAGTACTTC.

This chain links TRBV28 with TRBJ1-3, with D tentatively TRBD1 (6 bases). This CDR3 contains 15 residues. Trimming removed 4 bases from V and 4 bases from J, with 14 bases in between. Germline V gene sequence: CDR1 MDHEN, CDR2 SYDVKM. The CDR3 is CASSSDSSGGNTIYF. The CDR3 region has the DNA TGTGCCAGCAGTTCGGACAGTTCTGGGGGAAACACCATATATTTT. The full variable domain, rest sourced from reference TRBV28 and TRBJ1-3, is DVKVTQSSRYLVKRTGEKVFLECVQDMDHENMFWYRQDPGLGLRLIYFSYDVKMKEKGDIPEGYSVSREKKERFSLILESASTNQTSMYLCASSSDSSGGNTIYFGEGSWLTVV.

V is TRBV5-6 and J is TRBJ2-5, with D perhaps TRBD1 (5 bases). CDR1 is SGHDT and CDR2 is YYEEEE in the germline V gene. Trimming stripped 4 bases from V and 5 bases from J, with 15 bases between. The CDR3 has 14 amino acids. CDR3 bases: TGTGCCAGCAGCCGTCCCTCAGGGTACGAGACCCAGTACTTC. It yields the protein CASSRPSGYETQYF.

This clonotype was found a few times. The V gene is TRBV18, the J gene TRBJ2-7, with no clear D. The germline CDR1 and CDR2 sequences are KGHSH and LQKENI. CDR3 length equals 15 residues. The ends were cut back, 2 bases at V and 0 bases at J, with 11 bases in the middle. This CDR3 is CASSPDMISSYEQYV. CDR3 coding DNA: TGTGCCAGCTCACCAGACATGATAAGCTCCTACGAGCAGTACGTC.

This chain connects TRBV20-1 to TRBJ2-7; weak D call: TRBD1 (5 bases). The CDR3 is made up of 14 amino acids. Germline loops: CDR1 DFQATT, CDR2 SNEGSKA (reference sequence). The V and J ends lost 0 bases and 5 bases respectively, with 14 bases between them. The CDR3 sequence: CSARDSAGFHEQYF. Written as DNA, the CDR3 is TGCAGTGCTAGAGATTCTGCAGGGTTCCACGAGCAGTACTTC.